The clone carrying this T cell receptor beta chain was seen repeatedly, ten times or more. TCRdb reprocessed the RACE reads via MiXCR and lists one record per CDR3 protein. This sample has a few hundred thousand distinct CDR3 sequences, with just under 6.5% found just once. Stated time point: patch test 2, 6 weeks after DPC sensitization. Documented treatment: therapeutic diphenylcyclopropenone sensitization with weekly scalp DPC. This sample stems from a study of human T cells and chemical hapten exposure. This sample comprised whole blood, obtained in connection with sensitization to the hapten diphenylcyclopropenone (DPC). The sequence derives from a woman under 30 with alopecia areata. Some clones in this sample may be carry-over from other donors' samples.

As DNA, the CDR3 is TGTGCCAGCAGCCGCAGGGAGGACACTGAAGCTTTCTTT. Translated: CASSRREDTEAFF. The rearrangement joins TRBV9 to TRBJ1-1; TRBD1 might be the D (5 bases). This CDR3 has 13 amino acids. Trimming shortened V by 4 bases and J by 3 bases, and 10 bases separated the two germline ends. Germline CDR1 reads SGDLS; CDR2 reads YYNGEE.